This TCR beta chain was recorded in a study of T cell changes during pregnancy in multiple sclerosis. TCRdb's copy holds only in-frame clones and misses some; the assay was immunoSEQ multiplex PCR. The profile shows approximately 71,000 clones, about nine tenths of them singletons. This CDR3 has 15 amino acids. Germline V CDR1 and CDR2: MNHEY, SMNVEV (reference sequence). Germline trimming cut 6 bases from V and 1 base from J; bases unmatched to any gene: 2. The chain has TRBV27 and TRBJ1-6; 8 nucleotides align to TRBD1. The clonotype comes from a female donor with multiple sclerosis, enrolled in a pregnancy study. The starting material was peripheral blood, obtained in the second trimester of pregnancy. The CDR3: CASRGTGSYNSPLHF. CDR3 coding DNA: TGTGCCAGCAGGGGGACAGGATCCTATAATTCACCCCTCCACTTT.